This T cell receptor beta chain stems from a study of blood T cell repertoires in COVID-19. Assay used: immunoSEQ multiplex PCR; TCRdb lists only in-frame clones, some missing. The sample has 300,000 to 400,000 clones; around nine tenths are singletons. J lost 2 bases, V lost 5 bases, and 4 bases had no gene match. The germline gives CDR1 SNHLY, CDR2 FYNNEI. CDR3 size: 15 residues. Material for sequencing was PBMCs or T cells enriched from blood (not recorded which). The gene calls are TRBV2 and TRBJ1-2; 11 bases agree with TRBD1. The receptor's source is a woman aged 25 to 39 who had been exposed to COVID-19. This chain's CDR3 is CASSRGQGENYGYTF. As DNA, the CDR3 is TGTGCCAGCAGTAGGGGACAGGGGGAAAACTATGGCTACACCTTC.